Below are 7 T cell receptor beta chains sequenced from a single sample in a study of cytomegalovirus exposure and HLA in healthy donors. The PCR ran on 60 Vbeta and 13 Jbeta primers. Libraries were prepared by immunoSEQ multiplex PCR; TCRdb keeps only in-frame clonotypes and omits some of them. This table has under 150,000 clones, around 70% appearing once. What was sequenced was PBMCs. These receptors all stem from a young man in good health and CMV-seronegative.

J is TRBJ1-1 and V is TRBV18; 7 nucleotides align to TRBD1. This CDR3 region has 17 residues. V lost 3 bases to trimming and J lost 1 base; unmatched junction nucleotides: 11. The germline V gene has CDR1 KGHSH and CDR2 LQKENI. The CDR3 sequence: CASSPIGTDNRNTEAFF. DNA of the CDR3: TGTGCCAGCTCACCGATCGGGACAGACAACAGGAACACTGAAGCTTTCTTT.

This chain links TRBV9 with TRBJ1-4, with D possibly TRBD1 on 5 matching bases. This CDR3 contains 15 residues. The ends were cut back, 4 bases at V and 3 bases at J, with 13 bases in the middle. Germline V lookup: CDR1 SGDLS, CDR2 YYNGEE. The CDR3: CASSPAGGSNEKLFF. DNA of the CDR3: TGTGCCAGCAGCCCGGCGGGGGGGTCTAATGAAAAACTGTTTTTT.

This clone was counted a few times. In nucleotides, the CDR3 is TGTGCCAGCAGCTTAACCGCTTCTAGCGATATCTACAATGAGCAGTTCTTC. Translating it yields CASSLTASSDIYNEQFF. The rearrangement joins TRBV7-3 to TRBJ2-1; a weak D match, TRBD2 (6 bases). The CDR3 contains 17 residues. CDR1 is SGHTA and CDR2 is FQGTGA in the germline V gene. Trimming stripped 0 bases from V and 3 bases from J, with 15 bases between.

The CDR3 region is CASRRPGQNYEQYF. The CDR3 nucleotides are TGTGCCAGCAGAAGACCGGGACAGAACTACGAGCAGTACTTC. The V and J genes are TRBV27 and TRBJ2-7; TRBD1 matches 7 bases. Looked up from germline, CDR1 is MNHEY and CDR2 is SMNVEV (reference sequence). Trimming at V came to 6 bases and at J to 3 bases, leaving 8 bases not matched to a gene. CDR3 size: 14 residues.

This clone is deemed medium-sized. This chain uses TRBV13 with TRBJ2-7; no definite D call. The V and J ends lost 6 bases and 4 bases respectively, with 10 bases between them. Germline values: CDR1 PRHDT, CDR2 FYEKMQ (reference sequence). There are 12 residues in the CDR3. For the CDR3, the DNA is TGTGCCAGCAGGGTAATCGGGTACGAGCAGTACTTC. It specifies CASRVIGYEQYF.

The rearrangement uses TRBV5-6 and TRBJ2-5; 7 bases are shared with TRBD2. The CDR3 has 15 residues. CDR1 is SGHDT, CDR2 YYEEEE, per germline. The junction had 10 bases not matched to a gene; V was cut back by 4 bases and J by 4 bases. In DNA, the CDR3 is TGTGCCAGCAGCCCTGGGGGAGGGCAAGGAGAGACCCAGTACTTC. Translating it yields CASSPGGGQGETQYF.

In the case of this clone: This sample also contains other DNA sequences that code for the same CDR3. The gene calls are TRBV7-2 and TRBJ2-3; 11 bases are a match to TRBD1. Germline V gene lookup returns CDR1 SGHTA and CDR2 FQGNSA. With 3 bases clipped from V and 4 bases from J, the junction kept 0 bases outside the gene matches. This CDR3 comprises 14 residues. CDR3 coding DNA: TGTGCCAGCAGCTTGGGACAGGGGGCAGATACGCAGTATTTT. This gives the protein CASSLGQGADTQYF. Combining the CDR3 with reference TRBV7-2 and TRBJ2-3 gives the whole variable domain GAGVSQSPSNKVTEKGKDVELRCDPISGHTALYWYRQSLGQGLEFLIYFQGNSAPDKSGLPSDRFSAERTGGSVSTLTIQRTQQEDSAVYLCASSLGQGADTQYFGPGTRLTVL.